This T cell receptor (beta chain) stems from a study of blood T cell repertoires in COVID-19. This CDR3 region has 16 residues. Per the germline V gene, CDR1 is SGHNT and CDR2 is YYREEE (reference sequence). Unmatched junction bases numbered 14, after V lost 0 bases and J lost 9 bases. Assay used: immunoSEQ multiplex PCR; TCRdb lists only in-frame clones, some missing. Altogether roughly 200,000 clones are present, 86% being singletons, with the ten largest covering around 6%. This chain joins TRBV5-4 and TRBJ2-7, with TRBD1 matching over 8 bases. This clonotype was sampled from a man in his forties with acute COVID-19. Sequenced material: PBMCs or T cells enriched from blood (not recorded which). The CDR3 DNA reads TGTGCCAGCAGCTTGGCCGGGACAGGCCCAGCTCTAGGGCAGTACTTC. This gives the protein CASSLAGTGPALGQYF.